This entry lists 13 T cell receptor beta chains sequenced from one sample in a study of immune characterization of retroperitoneal liposarcoma. TCRdb re-called the PCR reads with MiXCR, one entry per CDR3 protein. The sample comprises around 4,600 distinct CDR3 sequences, 25% to 40% of which are singletons, and less than 35% rests with the top ten. The sequencing input was tumor tissue. The origin of the receptors is a female donor with retroperitoneal liposarcoma.

The count of this clonotype is one. The rearrangement links TRBV30 to TRBJ1-2; TRBD1 agrees at 7 bases. V lost 1 base and J lost 6; bases outside the gene matches: 5. CDR1 is GTSNPN and CDR2 is SVGIG in the germline V gene (reference sequence). This CDR3 is 13 amino acids long. CDR3 nucleotides: TGTGCCTGGAGTGAAGGGGGCTTTGATGGCTACACCTTC. It codes for CAWSEGGFDGYTF.

This clonotype was seen more than once but under ten times. The chain is built from TRBV6-1 and TRBJ1-6; D uncertain. The V and J ends lost 4 bases and 1 base respectively, with 11 bases between them. Germline assignment: CDR1 MNHNS and CDR2 SASEGT. The CDR3 is 16 amino acids. CDR3 residues: CASSGPVRSYNSPLHF. The CDR3, as DNA: TGTGCCAGCAGTGGACCCGTGAGGTCCTATAATTCACCCCTCCACTTT.

The table lists this clonotype with a few counts. Since a much larger clone is just one base distant, this may be a read error. The V gene is TRBV7-2, the J gene TRBJ2-1; D is undetermined. The J call could be wrong; TRBJ2-7 is a better fit for the DNA end. The CDR3 sequence is 13 residues long. Germline CDR1 reads SGHTA; CDR2 reads FQGNSA. This CDR3 reads CASSLVREAEQYF. Here the CDR3 DNA reads TGTGCCAGCAGCTTAGTGCGAGAAGCCGAGCAGTACTTC.

In this sample, this clonotype turned up a few times. J is TRBJ2-1 and V is TRBV12-3 or TRBV12-4; D gene ambiguous. TRBJ2-7 matches the DNA end more closely, so the J call is doubtful. The length of the CDR3 is 13 residues. Written as DNA, the CDR3 is TGTGCCAGCAGTTTAAGTACGTACAATGAGCAGTACTTC. Translated: CASSLSTYNEQYF.

This clonotype occurred a few times. The chain joins TRBV6-1 to TRBJ2-1; D may match TRBD1 or TRBD2 (5 bases each). Deletions cut 3 bases from V and 7 bases from J, with 13 bases between. Germline CDR1 MNHNS, CDR2 SASEGT. The CDR3 consists of 14 residues. CDR3 region: CASSERSRENEQFF. The CDR3 nucleotides read TGTGCCAGCAGTGAGAGGTCCAGGGAGAATGAGCAGTTCTTC.

This clonotype is deemed medium-sized (0.01 to 0.1%). The V gene is TRBV5-4, the J gene TRBJ1-3, with D hard to call. V was shortened by 0 bases and J by 4 bases, with 5 bases between the two germline ends. Germline V gene sequence: CDR1 SGHNT, CDR2 YYREEE (reference sequence). The CDR3 spans 13 residues. The CDR3 bases are TGTGCCAGCAGCTTGGGAGGGGGAAACACCATATATTTT. This encodes CASSLGGGNTIYF.

This clonotype is medium-sized within its sample. The CDR3 protein is CASSPASGTSTDTQYF. The CDR3 bases are TGTGCCAGCAGTCCTGCTAGCGGGACTAGCACAGATACGCAGTATTTT. The chain employs TRBV12-3 or TRBV12-4 and TRBJ2-3, with 9 bases lining up with TRBD2. With 5 bases clipped from V and 0 bases from J, the junction kept 6 bases outside the gene matches. The CDR3 is made up of 16 amino acids.

This clonotype was detected only a few times. The rearrangement links TRBV27 to TRBJ2-1; D is uncertain. The V gene lost 5 bases and the J gene lost 0 bases, with 8 bases spanning the gap. Germline V gives CDR1 MNHEY, CDR2 SMNVEV (reference sequence). There are 14 residues in the CDR3. CDR3 sequence reads: CASSHDSSYNEQFF. The CDR3 DNA sequence: TGTGCCAGCAGTCACGATAGCTCCTACAATGAGCAGTTCTTC.

By proportion, this clonotype is large. A much larger clone is a single base away; this may be a read error. The chain joins TRBV12-3 or TRBV12-4 to TRBJ2-1; TRBD2 matches 14 bases. The DNA end favors TRBJ2-7, so the J call may be wrong. CDR3 size: 15 residues. The CDR3 DNA reads TGTGCCAGCAGGGCTGGACTAGCGGGAGGAAATGAGCAGTACTTC. This codes for CASRAGLAGGNEQYF.

A single count supports this clonotype. This chain connects TRBV6-1 to TRBJ2-1; D uncertain. Germline lookup yields CDR1 MNHNS and CDR2 SASEGT. The CDR3 consists of 12 residues. V dropped 6 bases and J dropped 6 bases, with 9 bases sitting between them. The CDR3 DNA follows: TGTGCCAGCAGCAACCTAGGCAATGAGCAGTTCTTC. Its translation: CASSNLGNEQFF.

By its share, this clonotype is medium-sized. This chain uses TRBV6-1 with TRBJ2-3; 14 bases fit TRBD2. The V and J ends lost 4 bases and 6 bases, in that order; junction bases with no gene match: 6. CDR3 length equals 16 residues. Germline V lookup: CDR1 MNHNS, CDR2 SASEGT. DNA for the CDR3: TGTGCCAGCAGTGTTAGTTGGACTAGCGGGAGGGATACGCAGTATTTT. Encoded protein: CASSVSWTSGRDTQYF.

This chain links TRBV10-1 with TRBJ2-5; TRBD2 matches 11 bases. This CDR3 has 18 residues. Germline CDR1 and CDR2: WNHNN and SYGVQD (reference sequence). The J segment lost 2 bases and the V segment lost 3 bases, leaving 11 bases of the junction unmatched. The CDR3, as DNA: TGCGCCAGCAGTGATCCCCCGACTAGCGGGACGATTCAAGAGACCCAGTACTTC. Translated, it gives CASSDPPTSGTIQETQYF.

This clonotype was counted many times. A clone one base away is much larger, so this may be a read error. This chain links TRBV27 with TRBJ2-1; TRBD2 agrees at 16 bases. The germline gives CDR1 MNHEY, CDR2 SMNVEV (reference sequence). The CDR3 extends over 15 amino acids. J lost 13 bases, V lost 5 bases, and 8 bases had no gene match. CDR3 in DNA: TGTGCCAGCAGTCCGGGACTAGCGGGAGGGCCAAAACAGTTCTTC. Protein product: CASSPGLAGGPKQFF.